The clone carrying this TCR beta chain has a count of ten or more. The data were obtained in a study of T-cell reconstitution after alpha-beta-depleted transplantation in children. The junction had 8 bases not matched to a gene; V was cut back by 5 bases and J by 6 bases. CDR3 length equals 16 residues. Germline loops: CDR1 SGHNT, CDR2 YENEEA. Unique molecular identifiers were used to barcode this TCRbeta library. TCRdb re-derived calls from the PCR reads in MiXCR, one entry per CDR3 protein. Of a few hundred thousand distinct CDR3 sequences listed, approximately 10% are singletons. Specimen: PBMCs from the stem cell graft donor, collected from the stem cell graft. This sequence joins TRBV11-3 and TRBJ2-1; TRBD2 agrees at 12 bases. The TCR originated in a human donor who donated a stem cell graft to a child with acute lymphoblastic leukemia. CDR3 bases: TGTGCCAGCAGCCCAACGGGACTAGCGGGCAGCAATGAGCAGTTCTTC. It codes for CASSPTGLAGSNEQFF.